Sequencing of this TCR beta chain was carried out in a study of molecular identifiers for immune sequencing clone quantification. This CDR3 is 18 amino acids long. The germline V gene has CDR1 SGDLS and CDR2 YYNGEE. The V segment lost 3 bases and the J segment 0 bases; nucleotides outside the gene matches: 11. Study results and limitations: Spiked Jurkat TCR RNA from one cell was reportedly detectable among roughly 910,000 naive cells.

TCRdb used MiXCR to reprocess the PCR reads, holding one entry per CDR3 protein. The sample shows 75,000 to 100,000 distinct CDR3 sequences, 15% to 20% of them seen only once. This clonotype was seen many times. Antigen: not known. The chain recombines TRBV9 with TRBJ2-3, with TRBD2 identical over 9 bases. The receptor was isolated from a human donor in good health. Some libraries in this study had Jurkat cell RNA spiked in. The sample taken for sequencing was naive CD8+ T cells from blood, with Jurkat cell RNA spiked in. The subset was: FACS-sorted CD8+CD4-CCR7+CD45RA+ naive T cells. The CDR3 is CASSAPASGETSTDTQYF. Here the CDR3 DNA reads TGTGCCAGCAGCGCCCCTGCTAGCGGGGAGACGAGCACAGATACGCAGTATTTT.